This paragraph reports one TCR beta chain. Its antigen is as yet unknown. Each TCR beta library was made by quantitative 5'-RACE that incorporated molecular barcodes. TCRdb itself ran the 5' RACE reads through MiXCR, one entry per CDR3 protein. This table holds tens of thousands of distinct CDR3 sequences, 25% to 35% found once. These data belong to a study of CD8 T cells in ankylosing spondylitis. Study findings and constraints: Certain motif variants had earlier appeared in reactive arthritis synovial fluid and blood. There was reportedly significant enrichment of clones that were disease-linked in matched ankylosing spondylitis synovial fluid.

Germline V CDR1 and CDR2: SGHRS, YFSETQ. The CDR3 covers 13 residues. Deletions cut 5 bases from V and 6 bases from J, with 12 bases between. The specimen was blood, either unsorted or a sorted T cell fraction (not recorded which). The receptor's source is a male donor with ankylosing spondylitis or in good health (not recorded which). The chain employs TRBV5-1 and TRBJ2-1, with D perhaps TRBD1 or TRBD2 (5 bases each). CDR3 nucleotide sequence: TGCGCCAGCAGACCCCCTGGGGGCAATGAGCAGTTCTTC. Amino acid sequence: CASRPPGGNEQFF.